These T cell receptor beta chains were read from a single sample in a study of blood T cell repertoires in COVID-19. Only in-frame clones appear in the TCRdb table, and some are missing; sequencing was by immunoSEQ multiplex PCR. The table shows 97,000 or so clones, with around 73% occurring only once. Sequenced input: peripheral blood. Source of these receptors: a man aged 60 to 69 with active or convalescent COVID-19. CDR3s leave out the opening cysteine and the closing phenylalanine or tryptophan. Fields, in order: J gene, D gene, V gene, clone size, CDR3 protein. A D gene is named only where the DNA matches it firmly. Not all rows give a size; the values are once, few, many and, for expanded clones, a class.

TRBJ1-1 | TRBD1 | TRBV18 | NA | ASSSQGQMNTEAF
TRBJ1-2 | NA | TRBV2 | NA | ASSAIEWGRDGYT
TRBJ1-2 | NA | TRBV7-8 | few | ATGGRDTGSSYT
TRBJ1-5 | TRBD1 | TRBV19 | NA | ASSIQTGTGNQPQH
TRBJ2-1 | NA | TRBV27 | NA | ASSPQGDEQF
TRBJ2-1 | NA | TRBV5-6 | NA | ASSLFRLGSSYNEQF
TRBJ2-1 | NA | TRBV7-9 | NA | ASSLGGLADNEQF
TRBJ1-2 | TRBD1 | TRBV27 | NA | ASSKTGKEGYGYT
TRBJ2-5 | TRBD2 | TRBV2 | few | ASRYLGGPLETQY
TRBJ2-7 | TRBD1 | TRBV19 | once | ASSPTGVGEQY
TRBJ1-2 | NA | TRBV28 | NA | ASSLQGSGYT
TRBJ2-7 | TRBD1 | TRBV19 | NA | ASSKSSGGNYEQY
TRBJ1-5 | TRBD1 | TRBV7-2 | NA | ASSLTFSGQGQSSQH
TRBJ2-1 | TRBD2 | TRBV27 | NA | ASSLGGSTYNEQF
TRBJ2-1 | NA | TRBV29-1 | NA | SVEEMGLGDVEQF
TRBJ2-1 | TRBD2 | TRBV28 | NA | ASSLRSSGANNEQF
TRBJ1-2 | NA | TRBV7-9 | NA | ASSLATRRVYGYT
TRBJ2-1 | TRBD2 | TRBV4-3 | NA | ASSQEPLAGGYNEQF
TRBJ2-2 | TRBD2 | TRBV7-3 | NA | ASSLIPGLAGGRSANTGELF
TRBJ1-5 | TRBD1 | TRBV9 | NA | ASSAGTGVSNQPQH
TRBJ2-7 | NA | TRBV5-4 | NA | ASTGTDSYEQY
TRBJ2-2 | TRBD1 | TRBV5-6 | NA | ASSLRTGWNTGELF
TRBJ2-7 | NA | TRBV20-1 | NA | SASPRQGVGTFRYEQY
TRBJ2-7 | TRBD2 | TRBV12-5 | NA | ASGLVWEGFHEQY
TRBJ2-3 | TRBD1 | TRBV7-3 | NA | ASSLTFGTGGGTDTQY
TRBJ2-2 | NA | TRBV2 | NA | ASHRGYGELF
TRBJ2-5 | NA | TRBV30 | few | AWLGVQGQY
TRBJ1-2 | NA | TRBV7-9 | NA | ASSLERGGGYT
TRBJ2-7 | TRBD1 | TRBV14 | NA | ASSQDRRQGYEQY
TRBJ2-5 | NA | TRBV19 | few | ASSRTVQETQY
TRBJ2-6 | TRBD1 | TRBV28 | NA | ASGQGSGANVLT
TRBJ1-5 | TRBD1 | TRBV28 | NA | ASSPDRGPQPQH
TRBJ1-5 | NA | TRBV21-1 | NA | ASSKWRGTGDQPQH
TRBJ1-3 | NA | TRBV6-2/TRBV6-3 | NA | ASSTSLYGNTIY
TRBJ1-5 | TRBD1 | TRBV28 | NA | ASSPTGGPGNQPQH
TRBJ1-1 | NA | TRBV14 | NA | ASTQGNSNTEAF
TRBJ2-2 | NA | TRBV21-1 | NA | ASSIGTSGMNTGELF
TRBJ1-4 | TRBD1 | TRBV27 | NA | ASSPTGREKLF
TRBJ1-5 | NA | TRBV30 | NA | AWSRTPNQPQH
TRBJ2-7 | NA | TRBV6-4 | NA | ASLQVGVNYEQY
TRBJ2-3 | NA | TRBV3-1/TRBV3-2 | NA | ASSQYRGSFPGTSTDTQY
TRBJ2-6 | NA | TRBV7-9 | NA | ASRYSSGANVLT
TRBJ2-6 | TRBD1 | TRBV30 | NA | AWSPDRGNVGANVLT
TRBJ1-2 | TRBD1 | TRBV27 | NA | ASRTGDSHGYT
TRBJ2-1 | NA | TRBV30 | NA | AWSLGRHEQF
TRBJ2-1 | NA | TRBV7-9 | NA | ASSLGLEPRGNEQF
TRBJ2-4 | NA | TRBV5-6 | NA | ASSPGSLAKNIQY
TRBJ1-1 | NA | TRBV20-1 | NA | SARDPLNTF
TRBJ2-2 | TRBD2 | TRBV18 | NA | ASSKTGTSGSNTGELF
TRBJ1-5 | TRBD1 | TRBV6-6 | NA | ASSSTGELRQPQH
TRBJ2-7 | NA | TRBV29-1 | NA | SVVIVNEQY
TRBJ1-4 | NA | TRBV10-3 | NA | AISESLGQTTNEKLF
TRBJ2-2 | NA | TRBV7-9 | NA | ASSPQGTGELF
TRBJ2-1 | TRBD2 | TRBV9 | NA | ASSVFGREGWDEQF
TRBJ1-2 | TRBD1 | TRBV9 | few | ASSVPGGHT
TRBJ1-2 | TRBD1 | TRBV29-1 | NA | SVAQGASRGYT
TRBJ1-1 | NA | TRBV12-3/TRBV12-4 | NA | ASRRQVNTEAF
TRBJ1-2 | NA | TRBV9 | NA | ASSVGGVQGITYGYT
TRBJ1-1 | NA | TRBV7-9 | few | ASSFHGMNTEAF